The table lists the clone carrying this T cell receptor (beta chain) with a few counts. TCRdb re-called the 5' RACE reads through MiXCR, storing one row per CDR3 protein. This sample has about 190,000 distinct CDR3 sequences, with approximately 16% found just once. The germline V gene encodes CDR1 MNHEY and CDR2 SVGEGT. The CDR3 contains 16 residues. V was clipped by 6 bases and J by 0 bases, with 15 bases between them. This specimen belongs to a study of identical twins. These data were also reused for a study on T cells expressing NK-cell markers.

The receptor was isolated from a young woman in good health. V and J are TRBV6-2 or TRBV6-3 and TRBJ1-5; D possibly corresponds to TRBD1 (5 bases). Sequencing used CD8+ T cells sorted from blood. Here the CDR3 reads CASRGVQENSNQPQHF. In DNA form, the CDR3 reads TGTGCCAGCAGGGGTGTACAGGAGAATAGCAATCAGCCCCAGCATTTT.